These 3 T cell receptor beta chains were sequenced from one sample in a study of T cells in localized non-small cell lung cancer. Profiling relied on immunoSEQ multiplex PCR, and the TCRdb table lists in-frame clones only, not all of them. Among under 150,000 clones listed, roughly 90% were seen once. The source material was peripheral blood, sampled before any cancer treatment. The receptors come from a female donor at least 60 years old with stage I lung adenocarcinoma.

V usage is TRBV28 and J usage is TRBJ1-2; D is unresolved. V was trimmed by 1 base and J by 2 bases, leaving 8 bases between them. The germline gives CDR1 MDHEN, CDR2 SYDVKM. This CDR3 spans 14 amino acids. The CDR3 here is CASSLSPPNYGYTF. Written as DNA, the CDR3 is TGTGCCAGCAGTTTATCCCCTCCAAACTATGGCTACACCTTC.

This clone was picked up a small number of times. V gene TRBV7-9 combines with J gene TRBJ2-7; 7 bases agree with TRBD2. The CDR3 sequence is 15 residues long. V was clipped by 3 bases and J by 2 bases; unmatched bases: 7. Germline CDR1 and CDR2: SEHNR and FQNEAQ (reference sequence). CDR3 bases: TGTGCCAGCAGCTTTTCGTGGGAGGGAACCTACGAGCAGTACTTC. Translating gives CASSFSWEGTYEQYF.

The chain uses TRBV28 and TRBJ2-2; no clear D gene. The germline gives CDR1 MDHEN, CDR2 SYDVKM. The CDR3 is 11 residues long. The V gene lost 7 bases and the J gene lost 7 bases, with 7 bases spanning the gap. The CDR3 DNA sequence: TGTGCCAGCACAAGGGTCGGGGAGCTGTTTTTT. This encodes CASTRVGELFF.